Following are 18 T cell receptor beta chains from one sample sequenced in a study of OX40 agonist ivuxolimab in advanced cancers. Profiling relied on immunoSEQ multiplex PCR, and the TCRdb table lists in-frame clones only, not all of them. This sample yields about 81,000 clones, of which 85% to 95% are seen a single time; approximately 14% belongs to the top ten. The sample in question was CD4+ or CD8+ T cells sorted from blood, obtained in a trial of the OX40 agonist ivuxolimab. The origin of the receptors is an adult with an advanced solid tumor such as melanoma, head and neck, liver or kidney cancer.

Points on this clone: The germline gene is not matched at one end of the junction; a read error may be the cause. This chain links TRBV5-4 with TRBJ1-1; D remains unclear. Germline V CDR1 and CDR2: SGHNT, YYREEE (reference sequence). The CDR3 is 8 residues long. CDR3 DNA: TGTGCCAGCAGCTCCGCCAAGTTT. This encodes CASSSAKF.

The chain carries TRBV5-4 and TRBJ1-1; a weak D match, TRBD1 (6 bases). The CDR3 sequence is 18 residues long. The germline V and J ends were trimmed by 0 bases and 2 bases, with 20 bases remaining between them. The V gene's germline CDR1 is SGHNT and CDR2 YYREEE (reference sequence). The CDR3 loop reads CASSLDPIEGGFNTEAFF. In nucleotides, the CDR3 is TGTGCCAGCAGCTTGGATCCGATTGAGGGGGGATTCAACACTGAAGCTTTCTTT.

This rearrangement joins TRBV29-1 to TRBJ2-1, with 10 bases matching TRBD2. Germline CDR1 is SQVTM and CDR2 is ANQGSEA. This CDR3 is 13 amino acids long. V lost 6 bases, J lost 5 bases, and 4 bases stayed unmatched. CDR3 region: CSVRTSGHNEQFF. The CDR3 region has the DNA TGCAGCGTCCGGACTAGCGGACACAATGAGCAGTTCTTC.

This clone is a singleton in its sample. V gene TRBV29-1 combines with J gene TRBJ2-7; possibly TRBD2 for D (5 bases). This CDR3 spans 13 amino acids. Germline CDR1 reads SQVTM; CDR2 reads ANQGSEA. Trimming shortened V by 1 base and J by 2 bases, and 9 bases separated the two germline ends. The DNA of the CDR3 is TGCAGCGTTGAAGCCGGAGGCCCCTACGAGCAGTACTTC. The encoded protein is CSVEAGGPYEQYF.

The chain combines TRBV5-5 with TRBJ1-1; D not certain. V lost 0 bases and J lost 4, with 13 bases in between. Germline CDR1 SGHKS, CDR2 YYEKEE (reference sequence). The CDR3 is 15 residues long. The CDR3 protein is CASSLAGRLGTEAFF. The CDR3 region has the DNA TGTGCCAGCAGCTTGGCCGGCAGGCTGGGCACTGAAGCTTTCTTT.

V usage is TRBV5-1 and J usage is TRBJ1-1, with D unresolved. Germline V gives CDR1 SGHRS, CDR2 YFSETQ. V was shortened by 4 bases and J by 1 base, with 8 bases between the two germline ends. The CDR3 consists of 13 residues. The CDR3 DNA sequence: TGCGCCAGCAGCGTCGTAGGGAACACTGAAGCTTTCTTT. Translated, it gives CASSVVGNTEAFF.

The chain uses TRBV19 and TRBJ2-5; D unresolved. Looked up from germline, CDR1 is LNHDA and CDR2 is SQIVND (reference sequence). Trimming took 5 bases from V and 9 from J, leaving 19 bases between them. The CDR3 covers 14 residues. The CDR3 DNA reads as TGTGCCAGTAGTGGAAACGACGGCCCTAGAGCCCAGTACTTC. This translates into CASSGNDGPRAQYF.

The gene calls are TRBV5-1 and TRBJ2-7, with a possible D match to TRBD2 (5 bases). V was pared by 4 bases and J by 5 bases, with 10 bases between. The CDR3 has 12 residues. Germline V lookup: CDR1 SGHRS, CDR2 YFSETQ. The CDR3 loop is CASSQTRDEQYF. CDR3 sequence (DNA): TGCGCCAGCAGCCAGACGAGGGACGAGCAGTACTTC.

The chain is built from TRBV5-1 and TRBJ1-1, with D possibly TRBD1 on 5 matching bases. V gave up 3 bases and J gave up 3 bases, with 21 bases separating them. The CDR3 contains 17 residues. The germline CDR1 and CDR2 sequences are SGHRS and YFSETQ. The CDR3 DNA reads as TGCGCCAGCAGCTCCTCCGGGCATGGGGGTTGGGACACTGAAGCTTTCTTT. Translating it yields CASSSSGHGGWDTEAFF.

The CDR3 loop is CASSQDPAVTDTQYF. In DNA form, the CDR3 reads TGCGCCAGCAGCCAAGATCCAGCGGTCACAGATACGCAGTATTTT. V is TRBV4-1 and J is TRBJ2-3; D is possibly TRBD2 (5 bases). The CDR3 is made up of 15 amino acids. Germline values: CDR1 MGHRA, CDR2 YSYEKL. V was clipped by 0 bases and J by 2 bases, with 9 bases between them.

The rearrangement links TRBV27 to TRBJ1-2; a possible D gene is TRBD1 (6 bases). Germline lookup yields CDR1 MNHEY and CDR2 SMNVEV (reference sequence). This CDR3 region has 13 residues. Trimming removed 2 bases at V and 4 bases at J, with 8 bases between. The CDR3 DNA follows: TGTGCCAGCAGTTTAGGGGGGGCCTATGGCTACACCTTC. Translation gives CASSLGGAYGYTF.

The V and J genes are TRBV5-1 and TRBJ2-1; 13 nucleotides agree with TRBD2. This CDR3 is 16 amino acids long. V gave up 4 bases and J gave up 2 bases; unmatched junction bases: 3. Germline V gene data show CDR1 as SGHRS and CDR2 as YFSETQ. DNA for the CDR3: TGCGCCAGCAGCGACGGACTAGCGGGGGCCTACAATGAGCAGTTCTTC. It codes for CASSDGLAGAYNEQFF.

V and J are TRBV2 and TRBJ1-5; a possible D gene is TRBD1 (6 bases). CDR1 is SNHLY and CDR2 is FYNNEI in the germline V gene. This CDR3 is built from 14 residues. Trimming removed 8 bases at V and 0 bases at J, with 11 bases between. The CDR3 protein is CASGTLYSNQPQHF. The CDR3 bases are TGTGCCAGCGGGACACTTTATAGCAATCAGCCCCAGCATTTT.

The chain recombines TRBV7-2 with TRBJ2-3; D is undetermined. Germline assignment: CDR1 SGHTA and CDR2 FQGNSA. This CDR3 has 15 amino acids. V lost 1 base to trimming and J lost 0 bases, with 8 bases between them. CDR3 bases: TGTGCCAGCAGCTTAGGACAAGCTAGCACAGATACGCAGTATTTT. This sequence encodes CASSLGQASTDTQYF.

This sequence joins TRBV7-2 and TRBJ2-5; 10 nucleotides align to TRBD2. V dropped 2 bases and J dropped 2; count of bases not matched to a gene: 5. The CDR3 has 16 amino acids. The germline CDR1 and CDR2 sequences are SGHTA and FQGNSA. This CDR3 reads CASSLPKRGGQETQYF. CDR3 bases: TGTGCCAGCAGCTTACCCAAGCGGGGGGGTCAAGAGACCCAGTACTTC.

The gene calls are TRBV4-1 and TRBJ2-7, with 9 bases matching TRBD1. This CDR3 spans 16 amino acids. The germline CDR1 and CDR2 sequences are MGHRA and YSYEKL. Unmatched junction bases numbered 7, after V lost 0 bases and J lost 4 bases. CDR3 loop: CASSQDTLQGAYEQYF. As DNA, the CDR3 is TGCGCCAGCAGCCAAGATACCCTACAGGGGGCTTACGAGCAGTACTTC.

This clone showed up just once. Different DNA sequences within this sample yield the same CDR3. CDR3: CASSPINSPLHF. The CDR3 bases are TGTGCCAGCAGTCCGATCAATTCACCCCTCCACTTT. The chain uses TRBV27 and TRBJ1-6; D gene unclear. The CDR3 has 12 residues. The V gene lost 5 bases and the J gene lost 7 bases, with 6 bases spanning the gap. Germline V gives CDR1 MNHEY, CDR2 SMNVEV (reference sequence).

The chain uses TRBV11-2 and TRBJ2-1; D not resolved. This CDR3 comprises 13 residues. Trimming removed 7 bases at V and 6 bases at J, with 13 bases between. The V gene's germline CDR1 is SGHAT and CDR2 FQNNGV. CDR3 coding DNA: TGTGCCAGCACCCTGGCCAGGCCCAATGAGCAGTTCTTC. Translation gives CASTLARPNEQFF.